This TCR beta chain was documented in a study of beta chain features in type 1 diabetes (dated by TCRdb to 2016 to 2019). For context, the study as a whole: Patients and healthy donors did not differ in mean age, gender distribution, total cell number or subset yield. The study compared the TCRB repertoires of sorted circulating CD4+ T cell subsets in recently diagnosed type 1 diabetes patients with those in matched healthy donors. Across all samples, fewer than 110,000,000 sorted cells were examined, and cell number per subset correlated strongly with RNA yield. Regulatory and stem cell-like memory subsets were obtained from only 8 patients and roughly 8 healthy donors, while naive and central memory subsets were obtained from all 28 donors.

This clone appeared a few times. Its antigen remains unidentified. Per-base quality was not reported, and no clone a single base away is much larger than it. A single peripheral blood draw of about 116 mL on average was collected from each donor into heparinised tubes. A BD FACSAria II was used to sort naive, central memory, regulatory and stem cell-like memory CD4+ T cells with a panel that included CD45RO, CCR7, CD25, CD127, CD95 and CD27. Every sorted population had a purity above 95%. Right away, PBMCs were isolated by Lymphoprep density gradient centrifugation and were stained directly, with no culture step. Samples were stained and sorted in pairs, with one healthy donor and one patient per experiment, so that batch effects were minimized. The CDR3 runs 16 amino acids, cysteine and phenylalanine included. The kept DNA is CDR3 alone, 48 bases in frame from the first base. Via the germline V gene, CDR1 is SGHTA and CDR2 FQGTGA. V lost 5 bases and J lost 2 bases; the stretch between them is 17 bases long.

The High Capacity cDNA Reverse Transcription Kit was used to reverse transcribe all of the isolated RNA, meaning that expressed TCRB transcripts were what got sequenced. Deep immunoSEQ sequencing was performed on naive, central memory and regulatory T cell samples, with an average of roughly 4 million total reads per sample. Sorted cells were lysed in RLT buffer, and RNA was extracted using DNase-treated RNeasy Micro or Mini kits according to cell number. Each cell subset was processed separately to prevent cross-contamination, with patient and healthy donor samples processed together. Using the immunoSEQ multiplex PCR, TCRB sequences were amplified from cDNA into 87-bp fragments spanning the CDR3 region. Sequencing of the amplicons was performed on the Illumina HiSeq platform. The authors' analysis ran thus. Synthetic template baselines were used to correct PCR bias computationally, reads within Hamming distance 2 were collapsed, and singletons that could not be merged were discarded. Reads were aligned against IMGT so that V, D and J genes, CDR3 length and insertions or deletions at six rearrangement sites could be assigned. Within each subset, clonotype counts were normalized to sorted cell number, and only after that were true diversity and Gini coefficients computed with the tcR R package. Repertoire sharing was quantified using the overlap coefficient calculated on TCRB nucleotide sequences. As a proxy for the pre-selection repertoire, out-of-frame TCRB sequences from naive cells were analyzed. TCRdb's version of the immuneACCESS table is confined to in-frame rearrangements and falls short of the full clone set. An unresolved V gene accounts for under half of the shortfall where checked; the remainder is of unknown origin. V and J calls and clone size follow that table, whereas D and trimming were derived from the DNA. Counted in this sample were approximately 250,000 clones; roughly 17% of them appeared once. The ten largest clones capture approximately 0.086% of the sample.

General findings and caveats noted by the study authors: Patients with type 1 diabetes made fewer insertions and deleted more nucleotides at VDJ recombination sites, implying thymic rearrangement abnormalities. Type 1 diabetes patients showed a moderate but significant shortening of TCRB CDR3 length in all four CD4+ subsets. Only small numbers of individuals were included in the HLA sub-analyses, which left unresolved whether HLA type had any influence on TCRB rearrangement. PCR may preferentially amplify shorter templates, but because patient and control samples were amplified and corrected together, any resulting skew would affect both groups equally. Naive, central memory and regulatory TCRB repertoires appeared to be more alike among patients than among healthy donors. Because cDNA was sequenced instead of genomic DNA, highly expressing activated cells could be over-represented, though the groups showed no difference in activation or CD3 levels.

The sequence derives from a man aged 30 to 39 with type 1 diabetes. This sequence uses TRBV7-3 and TRBJ2-3; the D element might be TRBD1 or TRBD2, as each aligns at 5 bases. Sequenced sample: naive CD4+ T cells from blood. The sample's cell subset or site, from its label and the paper: true naive CD4+ T cells. At the DNA level, the sequence is TGTGCCAGCAGCCCCAGGGACCCGCGTTACACAGATACGCAGTATTTT. Its protein product is CASSPRDPRYTDTQYF.